This TCR beta chain came from a study of blood T cell repertoires in COVID-19. Study information: Material from acute and convalescent COVID-19 was sourced from the United States, Italy and Spain. Sample material is recorded as cDNA or gDNA derived from T cells, B-cell-depleted T cells, or PBMCs.

J gave up 2 bases and V 4 bases, and 5 bases lay outside the gene matches. The length of the CDR3 is 15 residues. In germline, CDR1 is SGHRS, CDR2 YFSETQ. In the original processing: Reference gene primer amplification in the assay estimated nucleated cell counts. Clones were sequenced by immunoSEQ multiplex PCR, and TCRdb holds only the in-frame ones, with some missing. V, J and clone size derive from that table, while D and trimming were established from the DNA sequence. The sample holds over 75,000 clones, under 85% seen once. The specimen sequenced was peripheral blood. This TCR came from a man in his sixties or seventies with acute or convalescent COVID-19. The chain employs TRBV5-1 and TRBJ2-1; 8 nucleotides agree with TRBD2. CDR3 in amino acids: CASSQSGGTYNEQFF. The CDR3 nucleotides are TGCGCCAGCAGCCAGAGCGGGGGAACCTACAATGAGCAGTTCTTC.